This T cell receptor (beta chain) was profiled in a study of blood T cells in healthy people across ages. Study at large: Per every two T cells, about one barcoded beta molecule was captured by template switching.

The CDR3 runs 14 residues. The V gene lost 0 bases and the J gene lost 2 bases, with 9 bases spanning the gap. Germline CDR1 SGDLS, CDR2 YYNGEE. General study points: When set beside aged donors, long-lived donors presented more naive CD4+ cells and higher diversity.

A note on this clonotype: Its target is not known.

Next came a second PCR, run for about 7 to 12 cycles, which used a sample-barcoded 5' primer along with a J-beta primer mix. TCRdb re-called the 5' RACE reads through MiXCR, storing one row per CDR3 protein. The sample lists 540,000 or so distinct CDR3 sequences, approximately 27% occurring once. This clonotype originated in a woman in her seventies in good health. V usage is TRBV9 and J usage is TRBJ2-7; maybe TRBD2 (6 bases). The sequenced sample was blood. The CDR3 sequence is CASSVAAGPYEQYF. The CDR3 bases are TGTGCCAGCAGCGTAGCGGCGGGACCCTACGAGCAGTACTTC.